These 28 T cell receptor beta chains were all obtained from the same sample, sequenced in a study of blood T cell repertoires in COVID-19. Sequenced by immunoSEQ multiplex PCR; TCRdb stores in-frame clones only, minus some. Of some 190,000 clones listed, roughly four fifths are singletons. Sample: peripheral blood. These receptors were taken from a woman in her 70s with active or convalescent COVID-19.

This chain connects TRBV11-2 to TRBJ2-7; no reliable D call. The CDR3 spans 17 residues. Deletions cut 4 bases from V and 2 bases from J, with 21 bases between. Germline V gene lookup returns CDR1 SGHAT and CDR2 FQNNGV. Here the CDR3 reads CASSSIMRSSRAYEQYF. For the CDR3, the DNA is TGTGCCAGCAGCTCTATTATGCGGAGCTCCCGCGCCTACGAGCAGTACTTC.

The chain employs TRBV9 and TRBJ1-4; 7 positions match TRBD1. The CDR3 runs to 13 residues. Unmatched junction bases numbered 5, after V lost 4 bases and J lost 8 bases. The germline CDR1 and CDR2 sequences are SGDLS and YYNGEE. In nucleotides, the CDR3 is TGTGCCAGCAGCAGGGGGCGCTTGGAAAAACTGTTTTTT. It codes for CASSRGRLEKLFF. The variable domain in full, completed from reference TRBV9 and TRBJ1-4, reads DSGVTQTPKHLITATGQRVTLRCSPRSGDLSVYWYQQSLDQGLQFLIQYYNGEERAKGNILERFSAQQFPDLHSELNLSSLELGDSALYFCASSRGRLEKLFFGSGTQLSVL.

The rearrangement uses TRBV9 and TRBJ2-4; no clear D. CDR3 length: 15 amino acids. Germline CDR1 SGDLS, CDR2 YYNGEE. The V end was cut by 0 bases, the J end by 0 bases, with 7 bases between. CDR3 region: CASSVAGIAKNIQYF. The CDR3 nucleotides are TGTGCCAGCAGCGTAGCAGGAATAGCCAAAAACATTCAGTACTTC.

This clone was picked up many times. The chain uses TRBV25-1 and TRBJ2-1, with TRBD2 as a possible D gene (6 bases). V dropped 4 bases and J dropped 0 bases, with 13 bases sitting between them. Germline V gene lookup returns CDR1 MGHDK and CDR2 SYGVNS. The CDR3 covers 16 residues. The CDR3 DNA sequence: TGTGCCAGCAGTGCACTAGCAGGGAGCTCCTACAATGAGCAGTTCTTC. Residues: CASSALAGSSYNEQFF.

The chain recombines TRBV3-1 (or the pseudogene TRBV3-2) with TRBJ2-2; D remains ambiguous. CDR1 LGHDT and CDR2 YNNKEL come from the germline V gene (reference sequence). Trimming stripped 4 bases from V and 2 bases from J, with 8 bases between. This CDR3 has 14 residues. CDR3 amino acids: CASSPRVNTGELFF. In DNA form, the CDR3 reads TGTGCCAGCAGCCCGAGAGTAAACACCGGGGAGCTGTTTTTT.

The chain recombines TRBV3-1 (or the pseudogene TRBV3-2) with TRBJ1-1; D might be TRBD1 (6 bases). CDR1 LGHDT and CDR2 YNNKEL come from the germline V gene (reference sequence). This CDR3 contains 14 residues. Trimming took off 0 bases at V and 7 bases at J, with 12 bases between the two ends. As DNA, the CDR3 is TGTGCCAGCAGCCAAGAATTCAGGGGCGGTGAAGCTTTCTTT. The encoded protein is CASSQEFRGGEAFF.

The rearrangement links TRBV2 to TRBJ2-5; TRBD2 matches at 8 bases. Germline loops: CDR1 SNHLY, CDR2 FYNNEI. This CDR3 comprises 14 residues. Germline trimming cut 4 bases from V and 5 bases from J; bases unmatched to any gene: 6. CDR3 residues: CASSGGRGRETQYF. The CDR3 bases are TGTGCCAGCAGTGGGGGTCGCGGGAGGGAGACCCAGTACTTC.

This clone was seen a few times. The chain uses TRBV6-4 and TRBJ1-1; D is undetermined. There are 13 residues in the CDR3. With 4 bases removed from V and 2 bases from J, the gap between germline ends came to 8 bases. Germline V gives CDR1 MRHNA, CDR2 SNTAGT. The CDR3 protein is CASSVELNTEAFF. DNA of the CDR3: TGTGCCAGCAGTGTAGAGTTAAACACTGAAGCTTTCTTT.

The CDR3 bases are TGTGCCAGCAGTGTAGCCGGGAGCCTAGAGACCCAGTACTTC. Its protein product is CASSVAGSLETQYF. The chain has TRBV2 and TRBJ2-5, with D possibly matching TRBD2 (6 bases). CDR1 and CDR2 from the germline V gene are SNHLY and FYNNEI. The CDR3 has 14 residues. V gave up 4 bases and J gave up 4 bases, with 13 bases separating them.

The V call is TRBV10-2, the J call TRBJ2-7; tentative D call: TRBD1 (6 bases). The CDR3 has 16 amino acids. Germline assignment: CDR1 WSHSY and CDR2 SAAADI. Trimming left V 0 bases short and J 4 bases short, with 16 bases between. CDR3 DNA sequence: TGCGCCAGCAGTGAGTCAGGGCAGGGGTGGATTTACGAGCAGTACTTC. Encoded protein: CASSESGQGWIYEQYF.

The genes are TRBV19 and TRBJ1-2; D is unresolved. The CDR3 runs to 14 residues. From germline, CDR1 is LNHDA and CDR2 SQIVND (reference sequence). V was shortened by 1 base and J by 2 bases, with 8 bases between the two germline ends. The CDR3 reads CASSIGPVNYGYTF. CDR3 nucleotides: TGTGCCAGTAGTATAGGCCCGGTGAACTATGGCTACACCTTC.

V is TRBV7-9 and J is TRBJ2-5, with 11 bases that match TRBD2. CDR3 length: 14 amino acids. Germline-derived CDR1 and CDR2 are SEHNR and FQNEAQ (reference sequence). J lost 4 bases, V lost 7 bases, and 5 bases had no gene match. The CDR3 region is CASKLAGVRETQYF. CDR3 sequence (DNA): TGTGCCAGCAAACTAGCGGGAGTGAGAGAGACCCAGTACTTC.

The chain joins TRBV3-1 (or the pseudogene TRBV3-2) to TRBJ2-6; D is uncertain. The germline V gene has CDR1 LGHDT and CDR2 YNNKEL (reference sequence). V gave up 6 bases and J gave up 0 bases, with 9 bases separating them. The CDR3 sequence is 15 residues long. The CDR3 DNA follows: TGTGCCAGCAGTTTACCAGGCTCTGGGGCCAACGTCCTGACTTTC. Translation gives CASSLPGSGANVLTF.

In its sample, this clone was seen a few times. This rearrangement joins TRBV25-1 to TRBJ2-1; 14 bases align to TRBD2. This CDR3 has 16 residues. Per the germline V gene, CDR1 is MGHDK and CDR2 is SYGVNS. The V gene end was trimmed by 5 bases and the J gene end by 8 bases; junction bases not matched to a gene: 8. This CDR3 reads CASSLTSGRGWYEQFF. The CDR3 DNA follows: TGTGCCAGCAGTCTGACTAGCGGGAGGGGTTGGTATGAGCAGTTCTTC.

This chain connects TRBV11-2 to TRBJ1-2, with unresolved D. With 2 bases removed from V and 6 bases from J, the gap between germline ends came to 13 bases. CDR1 and CDR2 from the germline V gene are SGHAT and FQNNGV. CDR3 length: 14 amino acids. This CDR3 is CASSLPQDLNGYTF. Written as DNA, the CDR3 is TGTGCCAGCAGCTTACCGCAGGATCTAAATGGCTACACCTTC.

The CDR3 nucleotides are TGTGCCAGCAGCTTAGGGCTAGCGGGAGGGGATGAGCAGTTCTTC. Translating gives CASSLGLAGGDEQFF. The rearrangement joins TRBV11-3 to TRBJ2-1; 12 bases line up with TRBD2. V trimming: 1 base; J trimming: 8 bases; junction bases outside the gene matches: 3. This CDR3 comprises 15 residues. Germline loops: CDR1 SGHNT, CDR2 YENEEA.

The chain has TRBV7-2 and TRBJ2-5; tentatively, D is TRBD1 (6 bases). Trimming removed 5 bases from V and 4 bases from J, with 17 bases in between. Germline V gives CDR1 SGHTA, CDR2 FQGNSA. The CDR3 has 15 residues. The CDR3 DNA reads as TGTGCCAGCAGCCAGACCGGACAGATCGGAGAGACCCAGTACTTC. Translated: CASSQTGQIGETQYF.

The chain employs TRBV19 and TRBJ2-2; D remains ambiguous. CDR1 is LNHDA and CDR2 is SQIVND in the germline V gene (reference sequence). Deletions cut 7 bases from V and 3 bases from J, with 12 bases between. CDR3 length equals 14 residues. This CDR3 is CASNSAVDTGELFF. As DNA, the CDR3 is TGTGCCAGTAACTCGGCGGTGGACACCGGGGAGCTGTTTTTT.

The gene calls are TRBV5-1 and TRBJ2-3; D gene ambiguous. The V end lost 0 bases, the J end lost 0 bases, and 5 bases lay between the germline ends. Germline CDR1 is SGHRS and CDR2 is YFSETQ. The CDR3 totals 14 residues. The CDR3 DNA follows: TGCGCCAGCAGCTTGGAATATAGCACAGATACGCAGTATTTT. It translates to CASSLEYSTDTQYF.

The chain links TRBV19 to TRBJ2-7; 7 bases fit TRBD2. The CDR3 loop spans 15 amino acids. V shed 3 bases and J 3 bases; nucleotides not matched to a gene: 8. Germline CDR1 reads LNHDA; CDR2 reads SQIVND (reference sequence). CDR3 nucleotides: TGTGCCAGTAGTATGGGAGGGGCCTCATTCTACGAGCAGTACTTC. Its translation: CASSMGGASFYEQYF.

V and J are TRBV7-2 and TRBJ2-1; 15 bases match TRBD2. The CDR3 spans 17 residues. Germline V gene data show CDR1 as SGHTA and CDR2 as FQGNSA. J gave up 8 bases and V 6 bases, and 11 bases lay outside the gene matches. The CDR3 protein is CASSRSFGLAGGHEQFF. CDR3 DNA sequence: TGTGCCAGCAGTCGTTCGTTTGGACTAGCGGGAGGGCATGAGCAGTTCTTC. The full variable domain, with the rest looked up from reference TRBV7-2 and TRBJ2-1, is GAGVSQSPSNKVTEKGKDVELRCDPISGHTALYWYRQSLGQGLEFLIYFQGNSAPDKSGLPSDRFSAERTGGSVSTLTIQRTQQEDSAVYLCASSRSFGLAGGHEQFFGPGTRLTVL.

The V call is TRBV4-1, the J call TRBJ1-4, with a possible D match to TRBD1 (5 bases). CDR3 size: 16 residues. Germline V gives CDR1 MGHRA, CDR2 YSYEKL. V lost 0 bases to trimming and J lost 4 bases, with 12 bases between them. CDR3 loop: CASSQDRWRGNEKLFF. The CDR3 bases are TGCGCCAGCAGCCAAGATCGTTGGAGGGGTAATGAAAAACTGTTTTTT.

The V gene is TRBV4-1, the J gene TRBJ2-3; weak D call: TRBD2 (6 bases). V was trimmed by 0 bases and J by 2 bases, leaving 21 bases between them. The CDR3 sequence is 19 residues long. From germline, CDR1 is MGHRA and CDR2 YSYEKL. The DNA for the CDR3 is TGCGCCAGCAGCCAAGATTTTGTACTAGCCATAACCTTCACAGATACGCAGTATTTT. It is translated as CASSQDFVLAITFTDTQYF.

Here the CDR3 DNA reads TGTGCCAGCTCACCTCAGGGGGCGCTGACCCAAGAGACCCAGTACTTC. It is translated as CASSPQGALTQETQYF. J is TRBJ2-5 and V is TRBV18; 8 nucleotides align to TRBD1. The ends lost 3 bases at V and 1 base at J; junction bases unmatched: 7. CDR1 is KGHSH and CDR2 is LQKENI in the germline V gene. The length of the CDR3 is 16 residues.

J is TRBJ2-3 and V is TRBV5-4, with TRBD2 as a possible D gene (6 bases). The CDR3 loop spans 14 amino acids. CDR1 and CDR2 (germline): SGHNT, YYREEE (reference sequence). V gave up 4 bases and J gave up 1 base, with 10 bases separating them. The DNA of the CDR3 is TGTGCCAGCAGCCCCGGGGGTGGCACAGATACGCAGTATTTT. Translation gives CASSPGGGTDTQYF.

This clone has only one observation. This could be a read error, since a much larger clone is one nucleotide away. Within the sample, other DNA sequences also encode this same CDR3. The gene calls are TRBV27 and TRBJ1-3; the D is unclear. The germline CDR1 and CDR2 sequences are MNHEY and SMNVEV (reference sequence). V lost 8 bases and J lost 1, with 3 bases in between. This CDR3 has 11 residues. As DNA, the CDR3 is TGTGCCAGCCGTTCTGGAAACACCATATATTTT. Its translation is CASRSGNTIYF.

V usage is TRBV28 and J usage is TRBJ2-5; TRBD1 might be the D (6 bases). Germline V lookup: CDR1 MDHEN, CDR2 SYDVKM. CDR3 size: 19 residues. Deletions cut 4 bases from V and 1 base from J, with 25 bases between. CDR3 protein: CASSYSPIVLSGAQETQYF. DNA for the CDR3: TGTGCCAGCAGTTATTCCCCGATTGTACTCTCAGGGGCCCAAGAGACCCAGTACTTC.

The V and J genes are TRBV11-2 and TRBJ2-7; no reliable D call. Trimming pared 5 bases from V and 2 bases from J, leaving 19 bases between. Germline V gene sequence: CDR1 SGHAT, CDR2 FQNNGV. The CDR3 is made up of 16 amino acids. CDR3 in DNA: TGTGCCAGCAGCCCATCCCGTGGGCAGGCCACCTACGAGCAGTACTTC. As protein: CASSPSRGQATYEQYF.